These 14 T cell receptor beta chains share one sample of origin, sequenced in a study of identical twins. TCRdb called the 5' RACE reads again in MiXCR, with one record for every CDR3 protein. The table shows approximately 600,000 distinct CDR3 sequences, with nearly 10% occurring only once. The same data also went into a second study, on yellow fever vaccine responses in identical twins.

The sequencing input was PBMCs. All receptors come from a woman aged 18 to 35 in good health.

This clonotype was seen ten or more times. For the CDR3, the DNA is TGCGCCAGCAGCTCAGGGGAGGTTATGGGCTTGAGGGATGAGCAGTTCTTC. It is translated as CASSSGEVMGLRDEQFF. This chain joins TRBV5-1 and TRBJ2-1, with D possibly being TRBD1 or TRBD2 (6 bases each). The CDR3 extends over 17 amino acids. Trimming cost V 3 bases and J 8 bases, with 24 bases left between them. Germline CDR1 reads SGHRS; CDR2 reads YFSETQ. Based on the CDR3 plus reference TRBV5-1 and TRBJ2-1, the full variable domain is KAGVTQTPRYLIKTRGQQVTLSCSPISGHRSVSWYQQTPGQGLQFLFEYFSETQRNKGNFPGRFSGRQFSNSRSEMNVSTLELGDSALYLCASSSGEVMGLRDEQFFGPGTRLTVL.

This clonotype has only a few counts. The chain joins TRBV14 to TRBJ2-5; D unresolved. CDR3 length: 14 residues. V was shortened by 2 bases and J by 5 bases, with 12 bases between the two germline ends. Germline loops: CDR1 SGHDN, CDR2 FVKESK. Written as DNA, the CDR3 is TGTGCCAGCAGCCAATGGAGACTTGAGGAGACCCAGTACTTC. Translation: CASSQWRLEETQYF.

The table lists this clonotype with many counts. The chain joins TRBV12-3 or TRBV12-4 to TRBJ2-3; D unresolved. This CDR3 has 12 residues. Deletions cut 6 bases from V and 6 bases from J, with 10 bases between. CDR3 amino acids: CASSTKGDTQYF. The CDR3 DNA reads as TGTGCCAGCAGCACGAAAGGTGATACGCAGTATTTT.

This CDR3 reads CASSEPGRGTGELFF. The CDR3 DNA reads TGTGCCAGCAGTGAACCGGGGAGGGGGACCGGGGAGCTGTTTTTT. The rearrangement uses TRBV2 and TRBJ2-2; TRBD2 might be the D (7 bases). V lost 2 bases, J lost 5 bases, and 12 bases lay in between. Germline V gives CDR1 SNHLY, CDR2 FYNNEI. The CDR3 is made up of 15 amino acids.

This clonotype was seen a handful of times. V gene TRBV4-2 combines with J gene TRBJ1-4; no clear D. Trimming took 0 bases from V and 7 from J, leaving 6 bases between them. This CDR3 is 13 amino acids long. Germline loops: CDR1 LGHNA, CDR2 YNFKEQ. CDR3 loop: CASSQEAGEKLFF. DNA for the CDR3: TGTGCCAGCAGCCAAGAAGCGGGTGAAAAACTGTTTTTT.

This clonotype was observed a few times. This chain links TRBV5-1 with TRBJ1-2; D is undetermined. The CDR3 spans 14 residues. Trimming cost V 1 base and J 3 bases, with 10 bases left between them. The V gene's germline CDR1 is SGHRS and CDR2 YFSETQ. CDR3 coding DNA: TGCGCCAGCAGCTTGATGGGTTGGGACTATGGCTACACCTTC. It encodes CASSLMGWDYGYTF.

The sample holds a few counts of this clonotype. J is TRBJ2-1 and V is TRBV5-5, with 9 bases fitting TRBD2. This CDR3 comprises 16 residues. Germline-derived CDR1 and CDR2 are SGHKS and YYEKEE (reference sequence). The ends lost 4 bases at V and 1 base at J; junction bases unmatched: 6. The CDR3 reads CASSASGDLSYNEQFF. CDR3 sequence (DNA): TGTGCCAGCAGCGCTAGCGGGGACTTATCCTACAATGAGCAGTTCTTC.

In regard to this clonotype: An end of the junction differs from the germline gene, which may be a read error. The rearrangement links TRBV20-1 to TRBJ2-7; D is perhaps TRBD1 or TRBD2 (5 bases each). This CDR3 has 13 amino acids. Germline loops: CDR1 DFQATT, CDR2 SNEGSKA (reference sequence). The CDR3 reads CSARKGMTPQGHF. The CDR3 nucleotides read TGCAGTGCTAGAAAGGGAATGACACCCCAGGGACACTTC.

This chain uses TRBV5-1 with TRBJ2-1; 15 bases are a match to TRBD2. This CDR3 region has 17 residues. J lost 8 bases, V lost 4 bases, and 10 bases had no gene match. CDR1 is SGHRS, CDR2 YFSETQ, per germline. DNA for the CDR3: TGCGCCAGCAGCATCCATTCAGGACTAGCGGGGGGGGATGAGCAGTTCTTC. This translates into CASSIHSGLAGGDEQFF. Filled out from reference TRBV5-1 and TRBJ2-1, the complete variable domain reads KAGVTQTPRYLIKTRGQQVTLSCSPISGHRSVSWYQQTPGQGLQFLFEYFSETQRNKGNFPGRFSGRQFSNSRSEMNVSTLELGDSALYLCASSIHSGLAGGDEQFFGPGTRLTVL.

The chain employs TRBV6-1 and TRBJ2-3; 12 positions match TRBD2. Per the germline V gene, CDR1 is MNHNS and CDR2 is SASEGT. The J segment lost 6 bases and the V segment lost 6 bases, leaving 13 bases of the junction unmatched. The CDR3 runs 17 residues. The CDR3 sequence: CASSSLLAGGLADTQYF. The CDR3 nucleotides are TGTGCCAGCAGCTCCCTACTAGCGGGGGGACTCGCGGATACGCAGTATTTT.

This clonotype was observed a few times. The rearrangement links TRBV25-1 to TRBJ2-5; TRBD1 aligns across 8 bases. The V gene end was trimmed by 5 bases and the J gene end by 5 bases; junction bases not matched to a gene: 10. The CDR3 is made up of 15 amino acids. Germline assignment: CDR1 MGHDK and CDR2 SYGVNS. CDR3 nucleotides: TGTGCCAGCAGTAGACGGGACAGGCCAGGGGAGACCCAGTACTTC. Protein sequence: CASSRRDRPGETQYF.

This rearrangement joins TRBV19 to TRBJ2-2, with D tentatively TRBD1 (5 bases). V lost 7 bases, J lost 3 bases, and 9 bases lay in between. The germline CDR1 and CDR2 sequences are LNHDA and SQIVND (reference sequence). The CDR3 runs 13 residues. CDR3 loop: CASIRRDTGELFF. In nucleotides, the CDR3 is TGTGCCAGTATACGCAGGGACACCGGGGAGCTGTTTTTT.

This clonotype has at least ten counts. The chain recombines TRBV25-1 with TRBJ2-3; TRBD1 agrees at 7 bases. There are 16 residues in the CDR3. Per the germline V gene, CDR1 is MGHDK and CDR2 is SYGVNS. J lost 4 bases, V lost 5 bases, and 12 bases had no gene match. CDR3 in amino acids: CASSPLDRVEADTQYF. The CDR3 DNA sequence: TGTGCCAGCAGTCCACTAGACAGGGTTGAGGCAGATACGCAGTATTTT.

This clonotype was observed a few times. The rearrangement joins TRBV20-1 to TRBJ2-7; 8 bases fit TRBD2. J lost 6 bases, V lost 2 bases, and 6 bases had no gene match. Germline V CDR1 and CDR2: DFQATT, SNEGSKA (reference sequence). This CDR3 has 13 amino acids. CDR3 in DNA: TGCAGTGCTAGAACAAGCGGGAGTATCGAGCAGTACTTC. This encodes CSARTSGSIEQYF.